These T cell receptor beta chains were read from a single sample in a study of memory CD4+ T cells and cytomegalovirus serostatus. Repertoires were generated with immunoSEQ multiplex PCR, while TCRdb's copy carries only in-frame clones and drops some. The sample yields roughly 56,000 clones, over 80% seen once. Input material: memory CD4+ T cells from blood. The receptors come from an adult in good health and CMV-seronegative. Both conserved end residues are part of each CDR3. D genes are given only for firm matches. Some rows mark clone size as missing; the rest say once, few, many or name a class of expanded clone.

j_call,v_call,clone_size,d_call,cdr3_aa,cdr3_nt
TRBJ1-2,TRBV7-2,-,TRBD1,CASSSGDSYGYTF,TGTGCCAGCAGCTCAGGGGACAGCTATGGCTACACCTTC
TRBJ1-6,TRBV7-2,-,-,CASSFRSTNSPLHF,TGTGCCAGCAGCTTTCGATCTACTAATTCACCCCTCCACTTT
TRBJ2-7,TRBV27,few,-,CASSLPYKGSEQYF,TGTGCCAGCAGTTTACCCTACAAAGGCAGCGAGCAGTACTTC
TRBJ1-5,TRBV5-6,-,-,CASSLGTTGAWGNQPQHF,TGTGCCAGCAGCTTGGGAACCACAGGAGCTTGGGGCAATCAGCCCCAGCATTTT
TRBJ1-2,TRBV6-6,-,TRBD1,CASSLTRDRGSGYTF,TGTGCCAGCAGCCTGACGAGGGACAGGGGAAGTGGCTACACCTTC
TRBJ2-1,TRBV11-1,-,-,CASSFRGGVGEQFF,TGTGCCAGCAGCTTTAGGGGCGGGGTAGGGGAGCAGTTCTTC
TRBJ1-4,TRBV2,-,-,CASSAVGSTNEKLFF,TGTGCCAGCAGTGCGGTCGGCTCAACTAATGAAAAACTGTTTTTT
TRBJ2-3,TRBV5-1,once,-,CASSLAKGPLNTDTQYF,TGCGCCAGCAGCTTGGCCAAAGGTCCCTTGAACACAGATACGCAGTATTTT
TRBJ2-7,TRBV28,once,-,CASSLTMTEQYF,TGTGCCAGCAGTTTGACTATGACCGAGCAGTACTTC
TRBJ1-2,TRBV19,-,-,CASSPGTDYGYTF,TGTGCCAGTAGTCCGGGGACGGACTATGGCTACACCTTC
TRBJ1-3,TRBV15,-,-,CATSRDRGGTGNTIYF,TGTGCCACCAGCAGAGATCGGGGTGGCACTGGAAACACCATATATTTT
TRBJ2-3,TRBV29-1,once,TRBD1,CSASTGQGDTQYF,TGCAGCGCCTCGACCGGACAGGGGGATACGCAGTATTTT
TRBJ2-4,TRBV5-1,once,TRBD2,CASSLEAGSAKNIQYF,TGCGCCAGCAGCTTGGAAGCGGGGTCTGCCAAAAACATTCAGTACTTC
TRBJ2-3,TRBV5-4,-,TRBD2,CASRSGTSGADTQYF,TGTGCCAGCAGATCCGGGACTAGCGGGGCCGATACGCAGTATTTT
TRBJ1-1,TRBV7-6,-,-,CASSLGTEMNTEAFF,TGTGCCAGCAGCTTAGGGACGGAGATGAACACTGAAGCTTTCTTT
TRBJ1-2,TRBV7-3,-,TRBD1,CASSLVGGGYGYTF,TGTGCCAGCAGCTTAGTAGGGGGCGGCTATGGCTACACCTTC
TRBJ1-2,TRBV6-5,-,-,CASSRLGGFGYTF,TGTGCCAGCAGTCGCTTGGGGGGTTTTGGCTACACCTTC
TRBJ2-3,TRBV9,-,-,CASSVVEGRTDTQYF,TGTGCCAGCAGCGTAGTAGAGGGTAGGACAGATACGCAGTATTTT
TRBJ2-7,TRBV7-9,-,-,CASSLEGTGRSYEQYF,TGTGCCAGCAGCTTAGAAGGGACGGGACGCTCCTACGAGCAGTACTTC
TRBJ2-5,TRBV7-3,once,-,CASSSEETQYF,TGTGCCAGCAGCTCTGAAGAGACCCAGTACTTC
TRBJ1-6,TRBV14,-,-,CASSQELYGNSPLHF,TGTGCCAGCAGCCAAGAACTCTATGGGAATTCACCCCTCCACTTT
TRBJ2-7,TRBV19,-,TRBD1,CASSSVRDRGSYEQYF,TGTGCCAGTAGTTCCGTCCGGGACAGGGGCTCCTACGAGCAGTACTTC
TRBJ1-2,TRBV19,-,-,CASSIRDTTNYGYTF,TGTGCCAGTAGTATACGGGACACAACTAACTATGGCTACACCTTC
TRBJ1-2,TRBV6-5,-,-,CASSPGRGYTF,TGTGCCAGCAGTCCCGGGAGGGGCTACACCTTC
TRBJ1-4,TRBV5-1,-,-,CASSNRDPNEKLFF,TGCGCCAGCAGCAACCGGGACCCGAATGAAAAACTGTTTTTT
TRBJ2-7,TRBV18,-,-,CASPRSPWVGEPYEQYF,TGTGCCAGCCCGCGCTCCCCTTGGGTCGGGGAGCCCTACGAGCAGTACTTC
TRBJ1-2,TRBV29-1,few,-,CSPSRAAGYTF,TGCAGCCCTAGCCGGGCGGCCGGCTACACCTTC
TRBJ2-7,TRBV5-5,-,-,CASSLGGGYEQYF,TGTGCCAGCAGCTTGGGAGGGGGCTACGAGCAGTACTTC
TRBJ1-5,TRBV10-3,once,TRBD1,CAIREDGTGGQPQHF,TGTGCCATCAGAGAAGACGGGACAGGGGGGCAGCCCCAGCATTTT
TRBJ2-2,TRBV6-5,-,-,CASRGEINTGELFF,TGTGCCAGCAGGGGGGAGATAAACACCGGGGAGCTGTTTTTT
TRBJ2-6,TRBV5-6,-,TRBD1,CASSAWDRATGANVLTF,TGTGCCAGCAGCGCCTGGGACAGGGCAACCGGGGCCAACGTCCTGACTTTC
TRBJ1-1,TRBV6-1,-,TRBD1,CASTVGDRGNTEAFF,TGTGCCAGCACAGTGGGGGACAGAGGGAACACTGAAGCTTTCTTT
TRBJ1-4,TRBV4-1,-,TRBD1,CASPSDRDYEKLFF,TGCGCCAGCCCATCGGACAGGGATTATGAAAAACTGTTTTTT
TRBJ2-1,TRBV7-2,-,-,CASRANVGGSYNEQFF,TGTGCCAGCAGAGCCAACGTTGGCGGCTCCTACAATGAGCAGTTCTTC
TRBJ1-6,TRBV7-2,-,-,CASSLGGPRGSPLHF,TGTGCCAGCAGCTTAGGGGGTCCGCGGGGTTCACCCCTCCACTTT